The source of this T cell receptor (beta chain) is a study of blood T cell repertoires in COVID-19. At the level of the study: COVID-19 samples collected from the United States, Italy and Spain covered acute and convalescent phases. Sample material is recorded as cDNA or gDNA derived from T cells, B-cell-depleted T cells, or PBMCs.

CDR3 length: 16 amino acids. CDR1 and CDR2 from the germline V gene are SGHNT and YYREEE (reference sequence). The V gene end was trimmed by 3 bases and the J gene end by 2 bases; junction bases not matched to a gene: 7. The authors' processing: How many nucleated cells were present was estimated from reference gene primer amplification. Sequencing was performed with immunoSEQ multiplex PCR; in TCRdb, only in-frame clones are kept and a portion is missing. The V and J calls and clone size are taken from that table; D and trimming were inferred from the DNA. The profile covers more than 120,000 clones, with approximately 87% appearing a single time and roughly 8% taken by the ten largest.

This receptor was taken from a woman in her forties or fifties with active or convalescent COVID-19. Material for sequencing was peripheral blood. The rearrangement links TRBV5-4 to TRBJ2-3; 9 nucleotides match TRBD2. As DNA, the CDR3 is TGTGCCAGCAGCTCCGGGACTAGCCGTTCCACAGATACGCAGTATTTT. Encoded protein: CASSSGTSRSTDTQYF.